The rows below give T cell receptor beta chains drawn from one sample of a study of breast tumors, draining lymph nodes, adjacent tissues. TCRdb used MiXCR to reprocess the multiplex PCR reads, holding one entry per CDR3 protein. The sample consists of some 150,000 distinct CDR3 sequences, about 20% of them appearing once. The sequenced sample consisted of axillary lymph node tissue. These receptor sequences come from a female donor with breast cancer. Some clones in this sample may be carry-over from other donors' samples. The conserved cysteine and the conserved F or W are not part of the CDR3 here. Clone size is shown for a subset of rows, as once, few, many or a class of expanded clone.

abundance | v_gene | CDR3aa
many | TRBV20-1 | SARVVGGLQF
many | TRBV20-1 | SVKRVLAGGLNTGELF
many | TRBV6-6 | ASRGVYEQY
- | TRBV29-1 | SVEDQGGVGTQY
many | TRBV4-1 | ASSRDGISSYEQY
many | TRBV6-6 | ASTASTDTQY
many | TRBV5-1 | ASSLPAGSASYEQY
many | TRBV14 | ASSQFQRDRGLVEQY
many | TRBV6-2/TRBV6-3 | ASRGLAGVETQY
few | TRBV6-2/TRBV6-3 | ASTRSLTSNQPQH
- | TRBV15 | ATSRVNTGELF
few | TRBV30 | ALKPGLKNIQY
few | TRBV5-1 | ASSPSGGTQY
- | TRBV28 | ASKRGTAEYEQY
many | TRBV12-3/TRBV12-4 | ASSSTAGSSYNEQF
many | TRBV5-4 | ASSRRDGSYEQY
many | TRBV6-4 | ASSRGLEGEQF
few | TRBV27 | ASSFGVWASGSNEQF
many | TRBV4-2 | ASSQDPIRTGWETQY
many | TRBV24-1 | ATSRSDTQY
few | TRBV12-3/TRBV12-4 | ASSFGRVVNEQF
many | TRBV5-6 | ASSWARDYLWQF
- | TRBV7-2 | ASSRNRVAKNIQY
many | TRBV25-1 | ASSDSGPAYNEQF
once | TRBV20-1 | SVMGQGDEQY
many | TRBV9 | ASSPRGQGYEQY
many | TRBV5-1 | ASSPGQGSQPQH
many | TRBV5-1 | ASGDTPPADTQY
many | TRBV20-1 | SAREMPNDRARNYGYT
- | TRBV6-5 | ASRILTGYQETQY
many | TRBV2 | ASSSERAGSNSPLH
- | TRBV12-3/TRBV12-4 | ASSFFNILGVHTEAF
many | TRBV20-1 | SANGPKNSYEQY
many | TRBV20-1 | SARASGTDLETQY
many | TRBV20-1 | SAAASGPSTDTQY
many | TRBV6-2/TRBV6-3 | ASRIAGASTDTQY
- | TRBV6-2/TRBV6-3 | ASSDSWASGSKSEQF
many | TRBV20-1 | STTALAYNEQF
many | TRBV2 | ASTGTVSSYEQY
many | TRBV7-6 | ASSLESAGNRGGTQY
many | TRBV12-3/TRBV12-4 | ASSFRGLGDTGELF